This is a list of T cell receptor beta chains from one sample in a study of cytotoxic CD8 clonotypes in ibrutinib-treated CLL. Produced via immunoSEQ multiplex PCR; TCRdb's table is partial and in-frame only. The sample gives 190,000 or so clones, around three quarters of which show up once; around 15% is in the top ten. The sample consisted of PBMCs, taken after 24 months of ibrutinib treatment. These receptors all stem from a human donor with chronic lymphocytic leukemia. Both conserved end residues are part of each CDR3. A D gene is named only where the DNA matches it firmly. Size is omitted from some rows. Given values are once, few, many or a class for expanded clones.

V gene	clone size	D gene	J gene	CDR3 length	CDR3 DNA	CDR3 protein
TRBV7-9	NA	NA	TRBJ1-1	15	TGTGCCAGCAGCCTTCAACAGGGAACGATCACTGAAGCTTTCTTT	CASSLQQGTITEAFF
TRBV6-5	few	NA	TRBJ1-2	14	TGTGCCAGCAGTACTCGGGGAGGTTACTATGGCTACACCTTC	CASSTRGGYYGYTF
TRBV4-1	NA	TRBD2	TRBJ2-5	14	TGCGCCAGCAAGGTAGCGGGAGTGGAAGAGACCCAGTACTTC	CASKVAGVEETQYF
TRBV7-6	NA	NA	TRBJ1-5	14	TGTGCCAGCAGCTTAAGTATTTCGGGGCAGCCCCAGCATTTT	CASSLSISGQPQHF
TRBV9	NA	NA	TRBJ2-3	14	TGTGCCAGCAGCGTAGAACGGGGCACAGATACGCAGTATTTT	CASSVERGTDTQYF
TRBV30	few	NA	TRBJ1-5	14	TGTGCCTGGAGTGAGGCAGCTAACAATCAGCCCCAGCATTTT	CAWSEAANNQPQHF
TRBV4-3	NA	TRBD2	TRBJ2-7	17	TGCGCCAGCAGCCAAGATTATCCTAGCGGGAGGGCGAGCGAGCAGTACTTC	CASSQDYPSGRASEQYF
TRBV29-1	NA	TRBD1	TRBJ2-5	11	TGCAGCGTTGGACAGGGTGGGACCCAGTACTTC	CSVGQGGTQYF
TRBV6-5	NA	TRBD2	TRBJ2-7	14	TGTGCCAGCAGGAGGACTAGCGGGAGAGGCGAGCAGTACTTC	CASRRTSGRGEQYF
TRBV10-2	few	TRBD2	TRBJ2-5	15	TGCGCCAGCAGTGGTACTAGCGGAACCGCATGGACCCAGTACTTC	CASSGTSGTAWTQYF
TRBV5-1	NA	NA	TRBJ2-7	13	TGCGCCACCAAACTAGCAGCGAGCTACGAGCAGTACTTC	CATKLAASYEQYF
TRBV7-2	NA	TRBD2	TRBJ2-1	13	TGTGCCAGCAGCTACGAAGCGGGAGGGGAGCAGTTCTTC	CASSYEAGGEQFF
TRBV27	NA	NA	TRBJ2-7	16	TGTGCCAGCAGTTTTTCCCCCGGGGTGCAAACCTACGAGCAGTACTTC	CASSFSPGVQTYEQYF
TRBV4-3	NA	TRBD2	TRBJ2-1	15	TGCGCCAGCAGCCAAGGGACTAGCGGGAGTGGTGAGCAGTTCTTC	CASSQGTSGSGEQFF
TRBV5-1	NA	NA	TRBJ1-5	13	TGCGCCAGCAGCCCCGCGACAGAACAGCCCCAGCATTTT	CASSPATEQPQHF
TRBV9	NA	TRBD1	TRBJ2-2	16	TGTGCCAGCAGCCCGAGGGACAGTCGGAACACCGGGGAGCTGTTTTTT	CASSPRDSRNTGELFF
TRBV6-5	once	TRBD1	TRBJ1-1	11	TGTGCCAGTCAGGGGGGCACTGAAGCTTTCTTT	CASQGGTEAFF
TRBV29-1	NA	TRBD1	TRBJ1-1	14	TGCAGCCTTGGGTCGGGACAGGGAGGAACTGAAGCTTTCTTT	CSLGSGQGGTEAFF
TRBV6-1	NA	NA	TRBJ2-2	15	TGTGCCAGCAGTGAAGCGTTGACAGAAGGCGGGGAGCTGTTTTTT	CASSEALTEGGELFF
TRBV2	NA	TRBD2	TRBJ2-3	13	TGTGCCAGCAGACGGACTAGCGGAGATACGCAGTATTTT	CASRRTSGDTQYF
TRBV28	NA	NA	TRBJ2-7	12	TGTGCCAGCAAAGAGGGTGTAAACGAGCAGTACTTC	CASKEGVNEQYF
TRBV6-5	NA	NA	TRBJ2-7	12	TGTGCCAGCAGAGACTACCACTACGAGCAGTACTTC	CASRDYHYEQYF
TRBV9	once	NA	TRBJ2-2	13	TGTGCCAGCAGCGTAGCCCTCACCGGGGAGCTGTTTTTT	CASSVALTGELFF
TRBV5-4	NA	TRBD1	TRBJ1-5	15	TGTGCCAGCAGCTTTGGACAGGGAAAGGGTCAGCCCCAGCATTTT	CASSFGQGKGQPQHF
TRBV7-9	NA	NA	TRBJ1-1	13	TGTGCCAGCAGCTTAGGGACGAACACTGAAGCTTTCTTT	CASSLGTNTEAFF
TRBV19	NA	NA	TRBJ2-1	15	TGTGCCAGTAGTATAACACAGGGCAACTACAATGAGCAGTTCTTC	CASSITQGNYNEQFF
TRBV6-5	NA	NA	TRBJ1-5	13	TGTGCCAGCAGACCATCGGGCAATCAGCCCCAGCATTTT	CASRPSGNQPQHF
TRBV30	few	TRBD2	TRBJ2-1	16	TGTGCCTGTACCAGGCTTGGGACTAGCGGCTACAATGAGCAGTTCTTC	CACTRLGTSGYNEQFF
TRBV5-1	NA	NA	TRBJ2-1	13	TGCGCCAGCAGCTGGGACCTGGTGAATGAGCAGTTCTTC	CASSWDLVNEQFF
TRBV5-1	few	NA	TRBJ1-2	11	TGCGCCAGCAGCTTGGACGGGCTCTCCACCTTC	CASSLDGLSTF
TRBV5-5	NA	NA	TRBJ1-3	15	TGTGCCAGCAGCTTTCAGGGTTACTCTGGAAACACCATATATTTT	CASSFQGYSGNTIYF
TRBV7-8	NA	NA	TRBJ1-1	14	TGTGCCAGCAGCTTATCCTCAGCTAACACTGAAGCTTTCTTT	CASSLSSANTEAFF
TRBV5-1	few	TRBD1	TRBJ1-4	16	TGCGCCAGCAGCGTCAGGACACAGGGGGCGAATGAAAAACTGTTTTTT	CASSVRTQGANEKLFF
TRBV29-1	NA	NA	TRBJ1-1	11	TGCAGCGTTGCGCCAGAGACTGAAGCTTTCTTT	CSVAPETEAFF
TRBV9	NA	NA	TRBJ2-2	13	TGTGCCAGCAGTGGGGAGAACACCGGGGAGCTGTTTTTT	CASSGENTGELFF
TRBV27	NA	NA	TRBJ1-5	14	TGTGCCAGCAGTTCCCGCCTTGGCAATCAGCCCCAGCATTTT	CASSSRLGNQPQHF
TRBV7-9	NA	NA	TRBJ2-1	12	TGCGCCAGCAGCCAAGGGGGGGATGAGCAGTTCTTC	CASSQGGDEQFF
TRBV6-6	NA	NA	TRBJ2-7	13	TGTGCCAGCAGGCAAACAGGGCCCGACGAGCAGTACTTC	CASRQTGPDEQYF